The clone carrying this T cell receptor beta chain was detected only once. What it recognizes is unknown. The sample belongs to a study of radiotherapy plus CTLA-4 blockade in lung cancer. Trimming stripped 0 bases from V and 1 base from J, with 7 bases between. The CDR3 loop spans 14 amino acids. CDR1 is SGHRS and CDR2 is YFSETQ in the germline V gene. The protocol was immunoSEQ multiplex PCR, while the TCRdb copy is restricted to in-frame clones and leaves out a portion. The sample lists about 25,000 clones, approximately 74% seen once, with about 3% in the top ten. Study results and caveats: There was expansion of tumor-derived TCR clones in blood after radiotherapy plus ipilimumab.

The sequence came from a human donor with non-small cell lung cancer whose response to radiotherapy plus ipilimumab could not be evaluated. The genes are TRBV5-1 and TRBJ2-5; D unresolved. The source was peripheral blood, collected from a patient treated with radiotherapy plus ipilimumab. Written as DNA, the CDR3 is TGCGCCAGCAGCTTGGTACAGCCCCAAGAGACCCAGTACTTC. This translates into CASSLVQPQETQYF.